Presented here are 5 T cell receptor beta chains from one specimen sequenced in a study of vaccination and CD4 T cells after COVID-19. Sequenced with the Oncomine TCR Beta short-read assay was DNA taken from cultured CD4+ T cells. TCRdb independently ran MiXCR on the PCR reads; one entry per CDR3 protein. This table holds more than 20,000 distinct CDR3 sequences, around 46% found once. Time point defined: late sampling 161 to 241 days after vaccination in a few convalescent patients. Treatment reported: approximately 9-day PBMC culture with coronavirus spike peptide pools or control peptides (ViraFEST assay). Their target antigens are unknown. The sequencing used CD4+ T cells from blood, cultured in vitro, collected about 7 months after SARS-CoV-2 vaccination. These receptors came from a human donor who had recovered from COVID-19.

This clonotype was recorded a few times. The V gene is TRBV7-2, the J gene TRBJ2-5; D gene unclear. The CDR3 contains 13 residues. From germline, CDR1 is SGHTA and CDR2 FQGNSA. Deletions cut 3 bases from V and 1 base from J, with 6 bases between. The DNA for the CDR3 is TGTGCCAGCAGCTTCTCTGCCCAAGAGACCCAGTACTTC. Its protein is CASSFSAQETQYF.

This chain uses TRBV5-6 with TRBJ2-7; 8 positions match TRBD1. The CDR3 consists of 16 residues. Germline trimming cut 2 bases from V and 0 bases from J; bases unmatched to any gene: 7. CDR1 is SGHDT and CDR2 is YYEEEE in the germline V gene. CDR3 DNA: TGTGCCAGCAGCTTTTACCAGGGGGCGGGCTCCTACGAGCAGTACTTC. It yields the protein CASSFYQGAGSYEQYF.

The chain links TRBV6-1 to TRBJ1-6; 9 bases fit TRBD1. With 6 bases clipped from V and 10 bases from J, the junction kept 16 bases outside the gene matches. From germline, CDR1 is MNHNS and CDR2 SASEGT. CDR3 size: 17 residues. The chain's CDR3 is CASRPRGQGPDGSPLHF. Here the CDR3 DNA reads TGTGCCAGCAGGCCCCGGGGACAGGGCCCAGACGGCTCACCCCTCCACTTT.

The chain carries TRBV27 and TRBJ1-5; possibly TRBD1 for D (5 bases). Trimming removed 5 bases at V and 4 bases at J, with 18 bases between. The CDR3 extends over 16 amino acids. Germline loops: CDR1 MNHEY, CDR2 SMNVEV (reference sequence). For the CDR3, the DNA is TGTGCCAGCAGTACTGTTCCCGGGGCACAAAATCAGCCCCAGCATTTT. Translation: CASSTVPGAQNQPQHF.

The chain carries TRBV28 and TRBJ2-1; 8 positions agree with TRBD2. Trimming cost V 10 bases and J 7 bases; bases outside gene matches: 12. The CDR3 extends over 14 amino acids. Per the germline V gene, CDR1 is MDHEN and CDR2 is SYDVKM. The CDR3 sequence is CAIGRAGAVNEQFF. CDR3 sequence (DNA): TGTGCCATCGGTCGAGCGGGAGCGGTAAATGAGCAGTTCTTC.